This TCR beta chain was sequenced during a study of T cells in Graves' hyperthyroidism and ophthalmopathy. General observations from the study: Ophthalmopathy got predicted by the model a median approximately 6 months before its onset.

This CDR3 has 17 residues. Germline CDR1 SGHTA, CDR2 FQGNSA. Trimming removed 5 bases from V and 4 bases from J; junction bases left unmatched: 6. Amplified regions were TCR beta CDR3 sequences from RNA transcripts. RT-PCR in the first round (using the HTBI primer set) targeted the TCR CDR3. One entry per CDR3 protein, called by TCRdb with MiXCR from the multiplex PCR reads. The sample consists of some 740,000 distinct CDR3 sequences, 11% to 15% of them appearing once. In the case of this clonotype: Its specificity is not known.

Sequenced input: blood. The gene calls are TRBV7-2 and TRBJ2-1; TRBD2 agrees at 15 bases. This sequence originates from a woman between 18 and 30 years old with Graves' hyperthyroidism. The CDR3 protein is CASSQAGTSGRYNEQFF. CDR3 bases: TGTGCCAGCAGCCAGGCCGGGACTAGCGGGAGGTACAATGAGCAGTTCTTC. Using reference TRBV7-2 and TRBJ2-1 for the parts outside the CDR3, the full variable domain is GAGVSQSPSNKVTEKGKDVELRCDPISGHTALYWYRQSLGQGLEFLIYFQGNSAPDKSGLPSDRFSAERTGGSVSTLTIQRTQQEDSAVYLCASSQAGTSGRYNEQFFGPGTRLTVL.